This T cell receptor (beta chain) comes out of a study of blood T cell repertoires in COVID-19. Study background: Sites in the United States, Italy and Spain provided acute and convalescent COVID-19 samples. PBMCs, B-cell-depleted T cells, or T cells provided the cDNA or gDNA that made up the material.

This CDR3 has 15 residues. V was clipped by 2 bases and J by 7 bases, with 15 bases between them. CDR1 MNHNS and CDR2 SASEGT come from the germline V gene. Original processing methods: Counts of nucleated cells, estimated from reference gene primer amplification, were obtained. TCRdb's copy holds only in-frame clones and misses some; the assay was immunoSEQ multiplex PCR. V and J calls and clone size are copied from that table; D and trimming were computed from the DNA. The sample includes roughly 260,000 clones, about four fifths seen only once; the top ten take approximately 3.1%. This chain uses TRBV6-1 with TRBJ2-1; D is uncertain. The specimen sequenced was peripheral blood. The sequence came from a young woman with acute or convalescent COVID-19. The CDR3 region is CASSEISAWRNEQFF. In DNA, the CDR3 is TGTGCCAGCAGTGAAATATCGGCTTGGCGGAATGAGCAGTTCTTC.